Listed here are 27 T cell receptor beta chains from one sample, sequenced in a study of CD8+ T cells in alopecia areata. It was cDNA, reverse transcribed from extracted RNA, that served as the sequencing template. Clones were read by immunoSEQ multiplex PCR, and TCRdb kept only the in-frame ones, dropping some. The sample records about 150,000 clones, about 90% being singletons. The sample consisted of CD8+ T cells sorted from blood, taken at week 0. The receptors here all came from a human donor with alopecia areata.

The V and J genes are TRBV4-2 and TRBJ2-1, with 10 bases identical to TRBD2. The ends lost 1 base at V and 4 bases at J; junction bases unmatched: 4. The germline V gene encodes CDR1 LGHNA and CDR2 YNFKEQ. This CDR3 is built from 16 residues. The CDR3 loop is CASSQGLAGAYNEQFF. As DNA, the CDR3 is TGTGCCAGCAGCCAAGGGCTAGCGGGGGCGTACAATGAGCAGTTCTTC.

Comment on this clone: The junction does not match germline at one end; this may be a read error. The chain combines TRBV27 with TRBJ2-7; the D gene is possibly TRBD1 (5 bases). The CDR3 loop spans 14 amino acids. In germline, CDR1 is MNHEY, CDR2 SMNVEV (reference sequence). The CDR3 protein is CTSSLSPGLREQYF. The CDR3 DNA reads TGTACCAGCAGTTTATCCCCAGGGCTACGCGAGCAGTACTTC.

This sequence joins TRBV6-6 and TRBJ1-5; D remains ambiguous. The CDR3 runs to 13 residues. V was pared by 6 bases and J by 3 bases, with 9 bases between. Germline values: CDR1 MNHNY, CDR2 SVGAGI (reference sequence). The CDR3 coding sequence is TGTGCCAGCAGCCCCCAGATCAATCAGCCCCAGCATTTT. It is translated as CASSPQINQPQHF.

The genes are TRBV25-1 and TRBJ2-2; D is perhaps TRBD1 (5 bases). Germline CDR1 and CDR2: MGHDK and SYGVNS. This CDR3 has 14 amino acids. V lost 3 bases and J lost 3, with 8 bases in between. This CDR3 is CASSEVRDTGELFF. The CDR3 DNA sequence: TGTGCCAGCAGTGAGGTCAGGGACACCGGGGAGCTGTTTTTT.

Only one count was recorded for this clone. CDR3 DNA: TGTGCCAGCAGTGGGATATCCGGGGAGCTGTTTTTT. Protein product: CASSGISGELFF. The chain combines TRBV27 with TRBJ2-2; no reliable D call. Germline values: CDR1 MNHEY, CDR2 SMNVEV (reference sequence). The CDR3 is 12 amino acids. The V end lost 5 bases, the J end lost 6 bases, and 7 bases lay between the germline ends.

The chain couples TRBV4-2 to TRBJ1-1; D is uncertain. V lost 4 bases, J lost 2 bases, and 11 bases lay in between. CDR3 size: 14 residues. Germline CDR1 reads LGHNA; CDR2 reads YNFKEQ. CDR3 nucleotide sequence: TGTGCCAGCAGCCTGGAGGAGGACAACACTGAAGCTTTCTTT. Its protein product is CASSLEEDNTEAFF.

The chain carries TRBV7-3 and TRBJ2-7, with D perhaps given as TRBD1 or TRBD2 (5 bases each). V lost 1 base to trimming and J lost 5 bases, with 15 bases between them. CDR3 length: 15 residues. CDR1 and CDR2 from the germline V gene are SGHTA and FQGTGA. This CDR3 is CASSLSGTAGNEQYF. The CDR3 DNA reads as TGTGCCAGCAGCTTAAGTGGGACGGCGGGCAACGAGCAGTACTTC. Complete variable domain (other parts from reference TRBV7-3 and TRBJ2-7): GAGVSQTPSNKVTEKGKYVELRCDPISGHTALYWYRQSLGQGPEFLIYFQGTGAADDSGLPNDRFFAVRPEGSVSTLKIQRTERGDSAVYLCASSLSGTAGNEQYFGPGTRLTVT.

V usage is TRBV9 and J usage is TRBJ2-2; D perhaps matches TRBD2 (5 bases). CDR1 is SGDLS, CDR2 YYNGEE, per germline. The CDR3 totals 13 residues. With 4 bases removed from V and 7 bases from J, the gap between germline ends came to 11 bases. The DNA for the CDR3 is TGTGCCAGCAGCACTAGTATCGACGGGGAGCTGTTTTTT. Translated, it gives CASSTSIDGELFF. Using reference TRBV9 and TRBJ2-2 for the parts outside the CDR3, the full variable domain is DSGVTQTPKHLITATGQRVTLRCSPRSGDLSVYWYQQSLDQGLQFLIQYYNGEERAKGNILERFSAQQFPDLHSELNLSSLELGDSALYFCASSTSIDGELFFGEGSRLTVL.

The chain recombines TRBV6-5 with TRBJ2-7; D is possibly TRBD1 or TRBD2 (7 bases each). V was shortened by 6 bases and J by 2 bases, with 17 bases between the two germline ends. The germline CDR1 and CDR2 sequences are MNHEY and SVGAGI. This CDR3 has 15 residues. The CDR3 DNA follows: TGTGCCAGCAGAAGCGAGACAGGGAGGGCCTACGAGCAGTACTTC. Protein sequence: CASRSETGRAYEQYF.

V gene TRBV13 combines with J gene TRBJ2-1; 10 bases map to TRBD2. There are 15 residues in the CDR3. Germline-derived CDR1 and CDR2 are PRHDT and FYEKMQ (reference sequence). Trimming cost V 2 bases and J 7 bases; bases outside gene matches: 5. The CDR3: CASSLNLAGENEQFF. CDR3 DNA: TGTGCCAGCAGCTTAAATCTAGCGGGAGAGAATGAGCAGTTCTTC.

The chain joins TRBV7-8 to TRBJ2-5; 10 positions match TRBD2. In germline, CDR1 is SGHVS, CDR2 FQNEAQ. The CDR3 consists of 14 residues. V trimming: 5 bases; J trimming: 4 bases; junction bases outside the gene matches: 4. DNA of the CDR3: TGTGCCAGCAGCCCGCGACTAGCGGGAGAGACCCAGTACTTC. It yields the protein CASSPRLAGETQYF.

The chain links TRBV5-6 to TRBJ2-1, with TRBD2 as a possible D gene (6 bases). V lost 0 bases and J lost 1, with 11 bases in between. The CDR3 is 16 residues long. CDR1 is SGHDT, CDR2 YYEEEE, per germline. CDR3 DNA: TGTGCCAGCAGCTTGGCATGGGCGGGATCCTACAATGAGCAGTTCTTC. Translating it yields CASSLAWAGSYNEQFF.

This chain's CDR3 is CAWSDGQGNQPQHF. In nucleotides, the CDR3 is TGTGCCTGGAGTGACGGACAGGGCAATCAGCCCCAGCATTTT. The chain is built from TRBV30 and TRBJ1-5; 7 nucleotides match TRBD1. This CDR3 region has 14 residues. Trimming cost V 1 base and J 2 bases; bases outside gene matches: 2. Germline V gene lookup returns CDR1 GTSNPN and CDR2 SVGIG (reference sequence).

The V and J genes are TRBV4-1 and TRBJ2-7; 8 bases fit TRBD1. V lost 1 base, J lost 3 bases, and 5 bases stayed unmatched. The CDR3 contains 15 residues. The germline V gene encodes CDR1 MGHRA and CDR2 YSYEKL. This CDR3 reads CASSQAGQAYYEQYF. As DNA, the CDR3 is TGCGCCAGCAGCCAAGCGGGACAGGCCTACTACGAGCAGTACTTC.

This chain joins TRBV25-1 and TRBJ2-3; no reliable D call. The CDR3 loop spans 10 amino acids. CDR1 MGHDK and CDR2 SYGVNS come from the germline V gene. CDR3 residues: CAAAGDTQYF. Here the CDR3 DNA reads TGTGCGGCTGCCGGGGATACGCAGTATTTT.

The V gene is TRBV6-1, the J gene TRBJ2-7; D ambiguous. The CDR3 extends over 12 amino acids. The V gene lost 4 bases and the J gene lost 2 bases, with 6 bases spanning the gap. Germline lookup yields CDR1 MNHNS and CDR2 SASEGT. In DNA form, the CDR3 reads TGTGCCAGCAGTGGAAGTGCCTACGAGCAGTACTTC. Its protein product is CASSGSAYEQYF.

This clone was recorded once. J is TRBJ2-1 and V is TRBV29-1; D is undetermined. Germline CDR1 is SQVTM and CDR2 is ANQGSEA. The CDR3 is 13 residues long. The V end lost 4 bases, the J end lost 0 bases, and 7 bases lay between the germline ends. The DNA of the CDR3 is TGCAGCGTTGTCATGAGCTCCTACAATGAGCAGTTCTTC. Amino acid sequence: CSVVMSSYNEQFF.

This clone turned up a few times. V and J are TRBV7-8 and TRBJ2-6, with 7 bases lining up with TRBD1. This CDR3 has 17 amino acids. V was clipped by 0 bases and J by 3 bases; unmatched bases: 5. Germline CDR1 and CDR2: SGHVS and FQNEAQ. CDR3 nucleotide sequence: TGTGCCAGCAGCTTAGCGTTGACAGGGAATGGGGCCAACGTCCTGACTTTC. It specifies CASSLALTGNGANVLTF.

This rearrangement joins TRBV11-2 to TRBJ2-7; possible D gene TRBD2, 6 bases. Trimming stripped 1 base from V and 4 bases from J, with 11 bases between. The V gene's germline CDR1 is SGHAT and CDR2 FQNNGV. The CDR3 has 14 residues. The CDR3 reads CASSLGGGTYEQYF. Written as DNA, the CDR3 is TGTGCCAGCAGCTTAGGGGGCGGGACTTACGAGCAGTACTTC.

The J gene is TRBJ2-7, the V gene TRBV12-1; whether TRBD1, the table's D call, matches the DNA was not checked. TRBV12-1 is flagged as a pseudogene. This CDR3 has 14 residues. The CDR3 DNA is TGTGCCAGCAGCCTCCGGGACAGGTCCTACGAGCAGTACTTC. This encodes CASSLRDRSYEQYF.

The chain has TRBV28 and TRBJ2-7, with 7 bases fitting TRBD1. Germline V gene data show CDR1 as MDHEN and CDR2 as SYDVKM. J was trimmed by 3 bases and V by 4 bases; bases with no gene match: 9. This CDR3 contains 15 residues. Written as DNA, the CDR3 is TGTGCCAGCAGTTCGATGACAGGGAGAAGCTACGAGCAGTACTTC. Translated, it gives CASSSMTGRSYEQYF. Full variable domain (outside the CDR3, taken from reference TRBV28 and TRBJ2-7): DVKVTQSSRYLVKRTGEKVFLECVQDMDHENMFWYRQDPGLGLRLIYFSYDVKMKEKGDIPEGYSVSREKKERFSLILESASTNQTSMYLCASSSMTGRSYEQYFGPGTRLTVT.

V is TRBV5-1 and J is TRBJ2-7, with TRBD1 identical over 11 bases. Germline CDR1 is SGHRS and CDR2 is YFSETQ. The J segment lost 6 bases and the V segment lost 4 bases, leaving 6 bases of the junction unmatched. This CDR3 is built from 14 residues. The CDR3 protein is CASSAGQGGGEQYF. In nucleotides, the CDR3 is TGCGCCAGCAGCGCGGGACAGGGGGGGGGCGAGCAGTACTTC.

The chain links TRBV4-1 to TRBJ1-6, with D uncertain. CDR1 is MGHRA, CDR2 YSYEKL, per germline. Deletions cut 1 base from V and 4 bases from J, with 11 bases between. The CDR3 has 16 residues. CDR3 DNA sequence: TGCGCCAGCAGCCAAGTAGCTTCACAGTATAATTCACCCCTCCACTTT. Protein sequence: CASSQVASQYNSPLHF.

This clone was seen once. The chain employs TRBV4-1 and TRBJ2-7, with 9 bases matching TRBD1. Per germline, CDR1 MGHRA and CDR2 YSYEKL. V shed 0 bases and J 1 base; nucleotides not matched to a gene: 4. The CDR3 has 16 residues. The CDR3 DNA reads TGCGCCAGCAGCCAAGAACCCGGGACAGGGTCCTACGAGCAGTACTTC. Its protein product is CASSQEPGTGSYEQYF.

The chain joins TRBV27 to TRBJ2-2, with 7 bases lining up with TRBD2. V lost 5 bases to trimming and J lost 1 base; unmatched junction nucleotides: 1. Germline assignment: CDR1 MNHEY and CDR2 SMNVEV (reference sequence). This CDR3 spans 14 amino acids. The CDR3 loop reads CASSERENTGELFF. Here the CDR3 DNA reads TGTGCCAGCAGTGAGCGGGAGAACACCGGGGAGCTGTTTTTT.

This rearrangement joins TRBV7-9 to TRBJ2-5; unclear D gene. Trimming removed 1 base at V and 3 bases at J, with 6 bases between. CDR3 length: 13 residues. From germline, CDR1 is SEHNR and CDR2 FQNEAQ (reference sequence). The CDR3 coding sequence is TGTGCCAGCAGCTTAGGGTCTGAAGAGACCCAGTACTTC. Amino acids: CASSLGSEETQYF.

This chain connects TRBV11-2 to TRBJ2-7; unclear D gene. Between the trimmed V and J ends, which lost 2 bases and 0 bases, there was a span of 11 bases. This CDR3 region has 15 residues. CDR1 and CDR2 from the germline V gene are SGHAT and FQNNGV. CDR3 in DNA: TGTGCCAGCAGCTTAACCGATATCAGCTCCTACGAGCAGTACTTC. This sequence encodes CASSLTDISSYEQYF.